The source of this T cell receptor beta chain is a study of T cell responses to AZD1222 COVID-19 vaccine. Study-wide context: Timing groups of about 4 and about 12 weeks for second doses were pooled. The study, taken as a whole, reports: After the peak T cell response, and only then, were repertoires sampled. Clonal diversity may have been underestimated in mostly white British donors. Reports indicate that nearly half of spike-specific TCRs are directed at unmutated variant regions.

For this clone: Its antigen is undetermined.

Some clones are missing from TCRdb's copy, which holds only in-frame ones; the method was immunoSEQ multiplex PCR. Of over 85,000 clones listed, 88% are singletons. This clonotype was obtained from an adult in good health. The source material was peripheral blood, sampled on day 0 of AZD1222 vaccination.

CDR3 sequence (DNA): TGTGCCAGCTCACGCCGGGCTACTAATGAGCAGTTCTTC. Translation gives CASSRRATNEQFF. V and J are TRBV6-5 and TRBJ2-1; D ambiguous. Trimming stripped 8 bases from V and 7 bases from J, with 15 bases between. The CDR3 length is 13 residues. CDR1 and CDR2 (germline): MNHEY, SVGAGI.